A single sample gave rise to the 24 T cell receptor beta chains below, sequenced in a study of cytomegalovirus exposure and HLA in healthy donors. It was with 60 Vbeta and 13 Jbeta primers that the PCR ran. Libraries were prepared by immunoSEQ multiplex PCR; TCRdb keeps only in-frame clonotypes and omits some of them. The repertoire table contains tens of thousands of clones. Input material: PBMCs. Every receptor here comes from a woman aged 30 to 39 in good health and CMV-seronegative.

The rearrangement joins TRBV7-2 to TRBJ1-5, with D possibly being TRBD1 (5 bases). Per the germline V gene, CDR1 is SGHTA and CDR2 is FQGNSA. Trimming removed 5 bases at V and 4 bases at J, with 9 bases between. The CDR3 has 13 amino acids. The CDR3 sequence is CASSPRDNQPQHF. In DNA, the CDR3 is TGTGCCAGCAGCCCCAGGGATAATCAGCCCCAGCATTTT.

This rearrangement joins TRBV4-3 to TRBJ2-7, with D uncertain. In germline, CDR1 is LGHNA, CDR2 YSLEER. V was pared by 3 bases and J by 0 bases, with 9 bases between. This CDR3 is built from 14 residues. The CDR3 nucleotides are TGCGCCAGCAGCCAGGAGAGAGGCTCCTACGAGCAGTACTTC. This translates into CASSQERGSYEQYF.

The J gene is TRBJ2-1, the V gene TRBV29-1; the match to TRBD2 covers 7 bases. In germline, CDR1 is SQVTM, CDR2 ANQGSEA. This CDR3 is 14 amino acids long. V lost 6 bases to trimming and J lost 4 bases; unmatched junction nucleotides: 9. The CDR3 spells CSVTVSGVYNEQFF. CDR3 sequence (DNA): TGCAGCGTGACCGTAAGCGGGGTATACAATGAGCAGTTCTTC.

The chain uses TRBV5-4 and TRBJ2-7; 7 bases are shared with TRBD2. Trimming removed 2 bases from V and 6 bases from J; junction bases left unmatched: 11. Germline values: CDR1 SGHNT, CDR2 YYREEE (reference sequence). This CDR3 has 15 residues. The CDR3 sequence: CASSFSRLAPGEQYF. DNA for the CDR3: TGTGCCAGCAGCTTTTCGCGACTAGCTCCAGGCGAGCAGTACTTC.

As regards this clone: The junction does not match germline at one end; this may be a read error. This chain links TRBV30 with TRBJ2-7; either TRBD1 or TRBD2 may supply D (5 bases each). The CDR3 consists of 15 residues. Germline V lookup: CDR1 GTSNPN, CDR2 SVGIG (reference sequence). The CDR3 DNA reads as TGTGCCGGGAGTGTAAAGTGGGGCAGGGCCGGGGAGCAGTACTTC. This sequence encodes CAGSVKWGRAGEQYF. The full variable domain, rest sourced from reference TRBV30 and TRBJ2-7, is SQTIHQWPATLVQPVGSPLSLECTVEGTSNPNLYWYRQAAGRGLQLLFYSVGIGQISSEVPQNLSASRPQDRQFILSSKKLLLSDSGFYLCAGSVKWGRAGEQYFGPGTRLTVT.

The chain carries TRBV4-3 and TRBJ2-2; D might be TRBD2 (6 bases). V shed 0 bases and J shed 5 bases, with 16 bases lying between them. Germline V CDR1 and CDR2: LGHNA, YSLEER. There are 17 residues in the CDR3. The CDR3 region is CASSQDVVAGTTGELFF. The CDR3 DNA reads TGCGCCAGCAGCCAAGATGTGGTGGCGGGAACTACCGGGGAGCTGTTTTTT.

For this clone: Other nucleotide sequences in the sample specify the same CDR3. V usage is TRBV18 and J usage is TRBJ2-7, with D unresolved. Trimming removed 2 bases from V and 2 bases from J, with 4 bases in between. Germline CDR1 reads KGHSH; CDR2 reads LQKENI. This CDR3 is built from 12 residues. The CDR3 DNA follows: TGTGCCAGCTCACCAGGCACCTACGAGCAGTACTTC. Protein: CASSPGTYEQYF.

The chain has TRBV9 and TRBJ2-7; 9 bases are a match to TRBD2. The V segment lost 3 bases and the J segment 4 bases; nucleotides outside the gene matches: 11. This CDR3 is 16 amino acids long. Germline values: CDR1 SGDLS, CDR2 YYNGEE. The chain's CDR3 is CASSALPSTSGYEQYF. The CDR3 coding sequence is TGTGCCAGCAGCGCGCTACCCTCGACTAGCGGATACGAGCAGTACTTC.

This chain uses TRBV5-4 with TRBJ2-1; TRBD1 agrees at 12 bases. The CDR3 consists of 17 residues. Per the germline V gene, CDR1 is SGHNT and CDR2 is YYREEE (reference sequence). The V segment lost 1 base and the J segment 7 bases; nucleotides outside the gene matches: 9. The CDR3, as DNA: TGTGCCAGCAGCTTGTGGGTAGGGACAGGGGGCCGGAATGAGCAGTTCTTC. Its protein product is CASSLWVGTGGRNEQFF.

V is TRBV28 and J is TRBJ2-7; 9 bases line up with TRBD1. This CDR3 region has 14 residues. Germline V gene data show CDR1 as MDHEN and CDR2 as SYDVKM. With V trimmed by 7 bases and J by 6 bases, 10 bases remained unmatched. CDR3 sequence reads: CASTTPQGASEQYF. The CDR3 region has the DNA TGTGCCAGCACCACTCCACAGGGGGCTAGCGAGCAGTACTTC.

This chain connects TRBV7-8 to TRBJ1-6; D is ambiguous. The CDR3 loop spans 17 amino acids. Germline V gives CDR1 SGHVS, CDR2 FQNEAQ. Trimming pared 5 bases from V and 0 bases from J, leaving 14 bases between. Here the CDR3 DNA reads TGTGCCAGCAGCCGAACCATCGGGTCCTCCTATAATTCACCCCTCCACTTT. Translation: CASSRTIGSSYNSPLHF.

This rearrangement joins TRBV9 to TRBJ2-1, with 12 bases that match TRBD2. V lost 4 bases and J lost 5; bases outside the gene matches: 7. The CDR3 totals 16 residues. Germline CDR1 and CDR2: SGDLS and YYNGEE. The CDR3, as DNA: TGTGCCAGCAGCCCGGGGGGACTAGCGGGCGACAATGAGCAGTTCTTC. It encodes CASSPGGLAGDNEQFF.

The V and J genes are TRBV7-6 and TRBJ1-4; possibly TRBD1 for D (6 bases). Germline V gene sequence: CDR1 SGHVS, CDR2 FNYEAQ. The CDR3 has 16 residues. V lost 2 bases and J lost 4, with 14 bases in between. CDR3 coding DNA: TGTGCCAGCAGCTTACCCCGTGGGGGCCTTAATGAAAAACTGTTTTTT. Its translation is CASSLPRGGLNEKLFF.

The chain combines TRBV10-3 with TRBJ2-5, with 9 bases aligning to TRBD1. J was trimmed by 5 bases and V by 10 bases; bases with no gene match: 11. The length of the CDR3 is 14 residues. The germline CDR1 and CDR2 sequences are ENHRY and SYGVKD. CDR3 amino acids: CATKVQGAEETQYF. DNA of the CDR3: TGTGCCACCAAGGTACAGGGGGCGGAGGAGACCCAGTACTTC.

The chain employs TRBV28 and TRBJ2-7; D is possibly TRBD2 (6 bases). Trimming left V 5 bases short and J 2 bases short, with 16 bases between. The CDR3 extends over 15 amino acids. The germline V gene encodes CDR1 MDHEN and CDR2 SYDVKM. This chain's CDR3 is CASSPGGTDTYEQYF. The CDR3 DNA is TGTGCCAGCAGTCCCGGCGGGACGGATACCTACGAGCAGTACTTC.

The CDR3 sequence is CASRSPRTAMNTEAFF. Written as DNA, the CDR3 is TGTGCCAGTAGGTCTCCCCGGACAGCCATGAACACTGAAGCTTTCTTT. The J gene is TRBJ1-1, the V gene TRBV19; the D gene is possibly TRBD1 (6 bases). Germline CDR1 LNHDA, CDR2 SQIVND (reference sequence). V was cut by 6 bases and J by 0 bases, with 17 bases left in between. This CDR3 region has 16 residues.

The V and J genes are TRBV30 and TRBJ1-5, with 7 positions matching TRBD1. V was clipped by 6 bases and J by 5 bases; unmatched bases: 10. CDR1 and CDR2 from the germline V gene are GTSNPN and SVGIG (reference sequence). This CDR3 has 14 amino acids. CDR3 DNA: TGTGCCTGCACAGGGGATGGAGACGATCAGCCCCAGCATTTT. Protein sequence: CACTGDGDDQPQHF.

This sequence joins TRBV11-2 and TRBJ2-7, with a weak D call TRBD2 (6 bases). The CDR3 loop spans 14 amino acids. In germline, CDR1 is SGHAT, CDR2 FQNNGV. Trimming took 5 bases from V and 7 from J, leaving 18 bases between them. The CDR3 region has the DNA TGTGCCAGCAGCCATGGGAGGCGGGTGGAAGAGCAGTACTTC. Translating gives CASSHGRRVEEQYF.

J is TRBJ1-5 and V is TRBV4-2; D ambiguous. Trimming cost V 1 base and J 5 bases, with 12 bases left between them. The CDR3 is 15 amino acids. In germline, CDR1 is LGHNA, CDR2 YNFKEQ. CDR3 loop: CASSQGAQRDQPQHF. The CDR3 bases are TGTGCCAGCAGCCAAGGGGCCCAACGTGATCAGCCCCAGCATTTT.

The gene calls are TRBV11-2 and TRBJ2-5; D gene unclear. V dropped 8 bases and J dropped 5 bases, with 12 bases sitting between them. The CDR3 has 12 amino acids. Germline assignment: CDR1 SGHAT and CDR2 FQNNGV. CDR3 in amino acids: CASSGSRETQYF. The CDR3 DNA reads TGTGCCAGCTCCGGTTCTCGGGAGACCCAGTACTTC.

The rearrangement joins TRBV6-5 to TRBJ1-4; a possible D gene is TRBD1 (6 bases). Trimming shortened V by 6 bases and J by 6 bases, and 8 bases separated the two germline ends. The CDR3 sequence is 12 residues long. CDR1 is MNHEY, CDR2 SVGAGI, per germline. The CDR3 coding sequence is TGTGCCAGCAGGCAGGGGTATGAAAAACTGTTTTTT. Protein product: CASRQGYEKLFF.

The chain links TRBV29-1 to TRBJ2-7; a weak D match, TRBD2 (6 bases). Per the germline V gene, CDR1 is SQVTM and CDR2 is ANQGSEA. Trimming left V 5 bases short and J 5 bases short, with 19 bases between. This CDR3 region has 14 residues. CDR3 in DNA: TGCAGCGTTCGAGGTGAGCGCGGGAAAGACGAGCAGTACTTC. This sequence encodes CSVRGERGKDEQYF.

J is TRBJ2-1 and V is TRBV5-6; tentative D call: TRBD2 (6 bases). Trimming shortened V by 4 bases and J by 10 bases, and 9 bases separated the two germline ends. The germline V gene encodes CDR1 SGHDT and CDR2 YYEEEE. The CDR3 loop spans 11 amino acids. CDR3 residues: CASSLGREQFF. Here the CDR3 DNA reads TGTGCCAGCAGCCTAGGGAGGGAGCAGTTCTTC.

As for this clone: At one boundary the junction diverges from the germline segment, which might be a read error. The chain recombines TRBV7-7 with TRBJ1-1, with D possibly matching TRBD1 (5 bases). The CDR3 spans 15 residues. Looked up from germline, CDR1 is SSHAT and CDR2 is FNYEAQ (reference sequence). The CDR3 protein is CASSPWRGMNTEAFF. The CDR3 bases are TGTGCTAGCAGCCCATGGAGGGGAATGAACACTGAAGCTTTCTTT.